Following are 18 T cell receptor beta chains from one sample sequenced in a study of CD8+ T cells in alopecia areata. RNA, once extracted, was reverse transcribed into cDNA for use as the sequencing template. Clones were sequenced by immunoSEQ multiplex PCR, and TCRdb holds only the in-frame ones, with some missing. Here the sample spans tens of thousands of clones, approximately 44% being singletons. As to treatment: oral pan-JAK inhibitor, 5-10 mg twice daily. The specimen was CD8+ T cells sorted from blood, collected around week 36, from a patient treated with tofacitinib. These receptors came from a human donor with alopecia areata.

The chain couples TRBV9 to TRBJ2-6; 7 bases are a match to TRBD1. This CDR3 contains 18 residues. J gave up 0 bases and V 0 bases, and 6 bases lay outside the gene matches. In germline, CDR1 is SGDLS, CDR2 YYNGEE. CDR3: CASSVDEGAISGANVLTF. The CDR3 nucleotides read TGTGCCAGCAGCGTAGATGAGGGGGCAATCTCTGGGGCCAACGTCCTGACTTTC.

The chain uses TRBV4-1 and TRBJ1-5; no firm D call. The CDR3 extends over 14 amino acids. V lost 1 base, J lost 6 bases, and 10 bases lay in between. The germline V gene encodes CDR1 MGHRA and CDR2 YSYEKL. The CDR3 sequence is CASSQVHTGQPQHF. The CDR3 nucleotides are TGCGCCAGCAGCCAAGTACATACGGGTCAGCCCCAGCATTTT.

The J gene is TRBJ1-1, the V gene TRBV7-9; D gene unclear. CDR1 SEHNR and CDR2 FQNEAQ come from the germline V gene (reference sequence). The CDR3 runs to 12 residues. The ends were cut back, 1 base at V and 7 bases at J, with 7 bases in the middle. CDR3 nucleotide sequence: TGTGCCAGCAGCTTAGATCGCATTGAAGCTTTCTTT. This sequence encodes CASSLDRIEAFF. Filled out from reference TRBV7-9 and TRBJ1-1, the complete variable domain reads DTGVSQNPRHKITKRGQNVTFRCDPISEHNRLYWYRQTLGQGPEFLTYFQNEAQLEKSRLLSDRFSAERPKGSFSTLEIQRTEQGDSAMYLCASSLDRIEAFFGQGTRLTVV.

The chain uses TRBV2 and TRBJ2-3; TRBD2 matches at 11 bases. The CDR3 is 17 residues long. With 3 bases clipped from V and 4 bases from J, the junction kept 9 bases outside the gene matches. CDR1 is SNHLY and CDR2 is FYNNEI in the germline V gene. CDR3 region: CASSESLLAGVPDTQYF. In DNA form, the CDR3 reads TGTGCCAGCAGTGAGTCCCTACTAGCGGGAGTGCCAGATACGCAGTATTTT.

The chain recombines TRBV7-2 with TRBJ2-2; TRBD1 aligns across 7 bases. CDR1 and CDR2 (germline): SGHTA, FQGNSA. V shed 1 base, J shed 1 base, and the junction held 6 bases outside the gene matches. The CDR3 is 17 residues long. The CDR3 DNA sequence: TGTGCCAGCAGCTTAGATCCCACAGGGGTGAACACCGGGGAGCTGTTTTTT. This gives the protein CASSLDPTGVNTGELFF.

This clone was found a few times. The chain couples TRBV30 to TRBJ1-5; TRBD1 matches at 9 bases. CDR3 size: 13 residues. Germline assignment: CDR1 GTSNPN and CDR2 SVGIG (reference sequence). With V trimmed by 5 bases and J by 6 bases, 5 bases remained unmatched. CDR3 nucleotide sequence: TGTGCCTGGGGAACAGGGGGCAGTCAGCCCCAGCATTTT. This gives the protein CAWGTGGSQPQHF. The full variable domain, its missing parts supplied by reference TRBV30 and TRBJ1-5, is SQTIHQWPATLVQPVGSPLSLECTVEGTSNPNLYWYRQAAGRGLQLLFYSVGIGQISSEVPQNLSASRPQDRQFILSSKKLLLSDSGFYLCAWGTGGSQPQHFGDGTRLSIL.

V is TRBV29-1 and J is TRBJ1-2; weak D call: TRBD1 (5 bases). The CDR3 runs to 12 residues. Germline CDR1 and CDR2: SQVTM and ANQGSEA. V lost 6 bases and J lost 3, with 11 bases in between. As DNA, the CDR3 is TGCAGCGTGGGGGACGGGGACTATGGCTACACCTTC. The encoded protein is CSVGDGDYGYTF.

This clone was recorded a few times. This chain links TRBV25-1 with TRBJ1-1, with D uncertain. The germline V gene has CDR1 MGHDK and CDR2 SYGVNS. Deletions cut 1 base from V and 6 bases from J, with 12 bases between. This CDR3 contains 14 residues. The CDR3 sequence: CASSESRGGAEAFF. CDR3 DNA: TGTGCCAGCAGTGAATCTCGGGGTGGCGCTGAAGCTTTCTTT.

This clone turned up a few times. V usage is TRBV29-1 and J usage is TRBJ1-2; a weak D match, TRBD1 (6 bases). V was trimmed by 1 base and J by 8 bases, leaving 11 bases between them. Germline V gene sequence: CDR1 SQVTM, CDR2 ANQGSEA. There are 12 residues in the CDR3. Written as DNA, the CDR3 is TGCAGCGTTGAAGGGACAGTGAGCGGCTACACCTTC. Amino acid sequence: CSVEGTVSGYTF.

Only a few counts were recorded for this clone. The gene calls are TRBV29-1 and TRBJ2-7; D ambiguous. V was clipped by 0 bases and J by 3 bases, with 6 bases between them. Germline V lookup: CDR1 SQVTM, CDR2 ANQGSEA. The CDR3 contains 12 residues. Here the CDR3 DNA reads TGCAGCGTTGAAGATGCGGACTACGAGCAGTACTTC. It codes for CSVEDADYEQYF.

The table lists this clone with a few counts. The J gene is TRBJ2-7, the V gene TRBV15, with TRBD1 matching over 11 bases. J gave up 7 bases and V 1 base, and 9 bases lay outside the gene matches. Per germline, CDR1 LNHNV and CDR2 YYDKDF (reference sequence). The CDR3 has 16 residues. In nucleotides, the CDR3 is TGTGCCACCAGCAGAGTTCAGGACAGGGGGCCCGGGGAGCAGTACTTC. Protein product: CATSRVQDRGPGEQYF.

This clone turned up a few times. This chain joins TRBV5-1 and TRBJ2-7, with 8 bases lining up with TRBD2. The CDR3 spans 14 residues. Trimming at V came to 2 bases and at J to 4 bases, leaving 5 bases not matched to a gene. CDR1 SGHRS and CDR2 YFSETQ come from the germline V gene. Written as DNA, the CDR3 is TGCGCCAGCAGCTTACTAGCGGAGGCGTACGAGCAGTACTTC. Its protein is CASSLLAEAYEQYF.

The chain recombines TRBV5-1 with TRBJ1-1; D uncertain. This CDR3 spans 12 amino acids. V lost 0 bases, J lost 3 bases, and 3 bases lay in between. Looked up from germline, CDR1 is SGHRS and CDR2 is YFSETQ. This CDR3 is CASSLGDTEAFF. In DNA, the CDR3 is TGCGCCAGCAGCTTGGGAGACACTGAAGCTTTCTTT.

V gene TRBV19 combines with J gene TRBJ2-1; D is ambiguous. The CDR3 totals 14 residues. Germline CDR1 reads LNHDA; CDR2 reads SQIVND (reference sequence). The ends were cut back, 2 bases at V and 8 bases at J, with 13 bases in the middle. The CDR3 DNA is TGTGCCAGTAGTATAAGAGAAGGAATTGATGAGCAGTTCTTC. Translated: CASSIREGIDEQFF. The whole variable domain, filled in from reference TRBV19 and TRBJ2-1, reads DGGITQSPKYLFRKEGQNVTLSCEQNLNHDAMYWYRQDPGQGLRLIYYSQIVNDFQKGDIAEGYSVSREKKESFPLTVTSAQKNPTAFYLCASSIREGIDEQFFGPGTRLTVL.

V is TRBV27 and J is TRBJ2-1; a possible D gene is TRBD1 (5 bases). V was trimmed by 3 bases and J by 6 bases, leaving 12 bases between them. Germline V gene sequence: CDR1 MNHEY, CDR2 SMNVEV (reference sequence). The CDR3 loop spans 14 amino acids. As DNA, the CDR3 is TGTGCCAGCAGTTTTTCAGGGCCCATCAATGAGCAGTTCTTC. It yields the protein CASSFSGPINEQFF.

This clone appeared a few times. The V call is TRBV29-1, the J call TRBJ2-1; TRBD2 aligns across 7 bases. Looked up from germline, CDR1 is SQVTM and CDR2 is ANQGSEA. With V trimmed by 8 bases and J by 7 bases, 5 bases remained unmatched. The CDR3 length is 11 residues. CDR3 bases: TGCAGCCTAGCGGTTGCTAATGAGCAGTTCTTC. It yields the protein CSLAVANEQFF.

The genes are TRBV27 and TRBJ2-1; D remains ambiguous. The V gene lost 6 bases and the J gene lost 12 bases, with 21 bases spanning the gap. The CDR3 runs to 14 residues. Germline V gives CDR1 MNHEY, CDR2 SMNVEV (reference sequence). The CDR3: CASSADPRKWGQFF. The CDR3 DNA reads TGTGCCAGCAGCGCCGATCCTAGAAAGTGGGGGCAGTTCTTC.

This chain uses TRBV19 with TRBJ2-7; D may be TRBD2 (5 bases). Trimming stripped 3 bases from V and 0 bases from J, with 12 bases between. The germline gives CDR1 LNHDA, CDR2 SQIVND (reference sequence). The CDR3 has 15 residues. This chain's CDR3 is CASSIGGYPSYEQYF. The CDR3, as DNA: TGTGCCAGTAGTATTGGAGGCTACCCCTCCTACGAGCAGTACTTC.